These T cell receptor beta chains were read from a single sample in a study of T-cell reconstitution after alpha-beta-depleted transplantation in children. One entry per CDR3 protein results from TCRdb running MiXCR on the PCR reads. Of 500,000 to 600,000 distinct CDR3 sequences listed, around 18% are singletons. The sequencing here drew on PBMCs from the stem cell graft donor, taken from the stem cell graft. Receptor source: a human donor who donated a stem cell graft to a child with acute lymphoblastic leukemia. CDR3s leave out the opening cysteine and the closing phenylalanine or tryptophan.

v_call: TRBV29-1; j_call: TRBJ2-3; cdr3_aa: SLVIGGTSTDTQY
v_call: TRBV29-1; j_call: TRBJ1-2; cdr3_aa: SVEDENYGYT
v_call: TRBV18; j_call: TRBJ1-1; cdr3_aa: ASSPLQNLPFTEAF
v_call: TRBV4-1; j_call: TRBJ2-3; cdr3_aa: ASSQERVGYTDTQY
v_call: TRBV29-1; j_call: TRBJ1-1; cdr3_aa: SVDRTGDTEAF
v_call: TRBV12-3/TRBV12-4; j_call: TRBJ2-2; cdr3_aa: ASTTARVPLGSGELF
v_call: TRBV10-2; j_call: TRBJ1-3; cdr3_aa: ASSQGLGVSGNTIY
v_call: TRBV3-1; j_call: TRBJ2-7; cdr3_aa: ASSQRGSYEQY
v_call: TRBV20-1; j_call: TRBJ2-7; cdr3_aa: SAGDRVHEQY
v_call: TRBV9; j_call: TRBJ1-3; cdr3_aa: ASSGTTGTAGNTIY
v_call: TRBV4-1; j_call: TRBJ1-6; cdr3_aa: ASSPRQGTDSPLH
v_call: TRBV6-2/TRBV6-3; j_call: TRBJ2-1; cdr3_aa: ASNAVKAGALQSFYNEQF
v_call: TRBV7-6; j_call: TRBJ1-1; cdr3_aa: ASSLGGQKNTEAF
v_call: TRBV12-3/TRBV12-4; j_call: TRBJ2-2; cdr3_aa: ASSSTGGYGELF
v_call: TRBV12-3/TRBV12-4; j_call: TRBJ1-5; cdr3_aa: ASSFGGGGSQPQH
v_call: TRBV6-1; j_call: TRBJ2-2; cdr3_aa: ASSPTGGSYTGELF
v_call: TRBV9; j_call: TRBJ2-7; cdr3_aa: ASSLGWTGTYEQY
v_call: TRBV12-1; j_call: TRBJ1-1; cdr3_aa: ATLSDRTSEAF
v_call: TRBV7-6; j_call: TRBJ2-1; cdr3_aa: ASSRLGLAGDSSYNEQF
v_call: TRBV15; j_call: TRBJ1-6; cdr3_aa: ATSSGSLSALH
v_call: TRBV5-1; j_call: TRBJ2-7; cdr3_aa: ASSLVGSGRIREQY
v_call: TRBV3-1; j_call: TRBJ2-7; cdr3_aa: ATSQGQGSRIYEQY
v_call: TRBV2; j_call: TRBJ2-1; cdr3_aa: ASSLPGQGSGFDEQF
v_call: TRBV5-1; j_call: TRBJ2-5; cdr3_aa: ASSPSSRLQETQY
v_call: TRBV5-1; j_call: TRBJ2-7; cdr3_aa: ASQRESSYEQY
v_call: TRBV9; j_call: TRBJ1-6; cdr3_aa: ASSVGRDNSPLH
v_call: TRBV11-2; j_call: TRBJ1-5; cdr3_aa: ASSLGFGGSNQPQH
v_call: TRBV5-1; j_call: TRBJ2-5; cdr3_aa: ASSLESETQY
v_call: TRBV12-3/TRBV12-4; j_call: TRBJ1-2; cdr3_aa: ASTKGAGGAWGYT
v_call: TRBV7-9; j_call: TRBJ2-5; cdr3_aa: ASSSNRDLGEETQY
v_call: TRBV28; j_call: TRBJ2-5; cdr3_aa: ASSLGDSRVGETQY
v_call: TRBV20-1; j_call: TRBJ2-3; cdr3_aa: SARVVYTQY
v_call: TRBV6-5; j_call: TRBJ1-5; cdr3_aa: ASSYPSRLH
v_call: TRBV10-3; j_call: TRBJ2-1; cdr3_aa: AISESGNYNEQF
v_call: TRBV7-9; j_call: TRBJ2-1; cdr3_aa: ASSRIQGADEQF
v_call: TRBV7-3; j_call: TRBJ2-7; cdr3_aa: ASSLTGTGTLPVEQY
v_call: TRBV7-9; j_call: TRBJ1-5; cdr3_aa: ASSPSRRDLPARPQH
v_call: TRBV6-2/TRBV6-3; j_call: TRBJ2-2; cdr3_aa: ASSSDRGHLTGELF
v_call: TRBV7-8; j_call: TRBJ1-1; cdr3_aa: ASSLNPANTEAF
v_call: TRBV27; j_call: TRBJ2-1; cdr3_aa: ASSPTSGRKNEQF
v_call: TRBV6-1; j_call: TRBJ2-7; cdr3_aa: ASSEDLTGPYEQY
v_call: TRBV10-3; j_call: TRBJ2-3; cdr3_aa: AISERDPTDTQY
v_call: TRBV14; j_call: TRBJ2-5; cdr3_aa: ASSHPGGPSQETQY
v_call: TRBV5-1; j_call: TRBJ2-7; cdr3_aa: ASSLWPTRIGTSAGSFEQY
v_call: TRBV12-3/TRBV12-4; j_call: TRBJ2-1; cdr3_aa: ASGDSGLAGHFKYQF
v_call: TRBV24-1; j_call: TRBJ1-2; cdr3_aa: ATRKTGQLTINYGYT
v_call: TRBV3-1; j_call: TRBJ2-3; cdr3_aa: ASSHWGLAGFTDTQY
v_call: TRBV12-3/TRBV12-4; j_call: TRBJ2-3; cdr3_aa: ASSLDGRATDTQY
v_call: TRBV9; j_call: TRBJ2-2; cdr3_aa: ASGGAGTNTGELF
v_call: TRBV4-1; j_call: TRBJ1-5; cdr3_aa: ASSQAMGLQPQH
v_call: TRBV25-1; j_call: TRBJ1-6; cdr3_aa: ASSVGTSYNSPLH
v_call: TRBV5-1; j_call: TRBJ2-1; cdr3_aa: ASSLSPLAGNNEQF
v_call: TRBV12-5; j_call: TRBJ2-3; cdr3_aa: ASGLVLGGVDTQY